This paragraph covers one TCR beta chain sequence. This clonotype has a single count. No cognate antigen has been identified for it. There are no base qualities to consult, and no much larger clone falls within one base. Weak support is all one read offers. The germline V gene (reference sequence) sets CDR1 to SGHAT and CDR2 to FQDESV. V sheds 3 bases and J sheds 3 bases, leaving 15 bases between their ends. The CDR3, cysteine through phenylalanine, is 15 amino acids long. Just the 45-base CDR3 DNA is kept, in frame starting at base 1. The data stem from a study of CD8+CD57+ T cells in acquired aplastic anemia (dated by TCRdb to about 2018). Looking at the study overall: DNA extracted from sorted CD4+ and CD8+ cells had a mean of about 3.3 ug, with a range of roughly 0.18 to 27.4 ug. For healthy donor samples, the average read count was about 10.8 million for CD4+ cells and 11 million to 13 million for CD8+ cells. Overall results and qualifications from the work: Fewer than 30 CD8+ CDR3 sequences were found in both patients and controls but appeared to be highly expressed in patients and within the immunodominant clones of the patients. Between patients and healthy controls, no significant difference in CD8+ Simpson's diversity was found (P=0.060).

The study deep-sequenced TCR repertoires of sorted CD4+ and CD8+ blood T cells from severe aplastic anemia patients and healthy subjects. Ficoll-Paque density gradient centrifugation was used to isolate peripheral blood mononuclear cells. CD4+ and CD8+ T cells were sorted by FACS or magnetic beads before DNA extraction. Genomic DNA was used as template for profiling of TCR beta VDJ combinations and CDR3 sequences. An Illumina HiSeq 2000 was used for TCR repertoire sequencing. From the authors' description of their analysis: Repertoires were assessed using TRBV/TRBJ rearrangement plots, CDR3 size and DJ length profiles, and Simpson's diversity index. The most abundant DNA sequence in the deep sequencing data was defined as the immunodominant clone. CDR3 amino acid sequences were screened for sharing across subjects and were compared with published repertoires and the VDJdb database. The public reads were run again by TCRdb, first through fastp at Q25 and then through MiXCR, and only productive beta chains were kept. Each record represents a unique CDR3 protein, reported with the most common genes and DNA among its rows. The V and J calls and clone size are TCRdb's, not the authors'. This sample comprises about 170,000 distinct CDR3 sequences, roughly 47% of them detected only once. Over 0.95% of the sample lies in the top ten.

The sequencing sample was made of sorted CD4+, CD8+, or CD8+CD57+ T cells (not recorded which) from PBMCs. The clonotype was recovered from a human donor in good health. The V gene is TRBV11-1 and the J gene is TRBJ2-7; a weak D assignment points to TRBD1 (6 bases agree). The CDR3 amino acid sequence is: CASSLGAGRGYEQYF. The sequenced DNA is TGTGCCAGCAGCTTGGGGGCAGGGAGAGGCTACGAGCAGTACTTC.